One sample yielded the 7 T cell receptor beta chains listed below, sequenced in a study of blood T cell repertoires in COVID-19. Sequencing was performed with immunoSEQ multiplex PCR; in TCRdb, only in-frame clones are kept and a portion is missing. This table has some 120,000 clones, 87% appearing once. Sequencing was performed on peripheral blood. All receptors come from an older woman with acute or convalescent COVID-19.

The J gene is TRBJ1-2, the V gene TRBV5-4; 8 positions match TRBD1. This CDR3 spans 14 amino acids. Per germline, CDR1 SGHNT and CDR2 YYREEE (reference sequence). The V and J ends lost 1 base and 8 bases, in that order; junction bases with no gene match: 7. The CDR3 region has the DNA TGTGCCAGCAGCTTGATGGGACAGGATTACGGCTACACCTTC. As protein: CASSLMGQDYGYTF.

The sample holds a few counts of this clone. This chain connects TRBV18 to TRBJ1-5; D might be TRBD1 (5 bases). This CDR3 spans 15 amino acids. CDR1 and CDR2 (germline): KGHSH, LQKENI. Trimming took 6 bases from V and 4 from J, leaving 16 bases between them. The CDR3 reads CASSSLGGENQPQHF. The DNA of the CDR3 is TGTGCCAGCTCGTCTCTAGGAGGGGAGAATCAGCCCCAGCATTTT.

The DNA for the CDR3 is TGTGCCAGCAGACGGGAGGCCTCCTACGAGCAGTACTTC. Its protein is CASRREASYEQYF. This chain connects TRBV27 to TRBJ2-7; TRBD2 matches at 7 bases. With V trimmed by 6 bases and J by 0 bases, 2 bases remained unmatched. The length of the CDR3 is 13 residues. CDR1 and CDR2 from the germline V gene are MNHEY and SMNVEV (reference sequence).

J is TRBJ1-1 and V is TRBV30, with D perhaps matching TRBD1 (5 bases). Germline assignment: CDR1 GTSNPN and CDR2 SVGIG (reference sequence). The CDR3 spans 13 residues. The germline V and J ends were trimmed by 5 bases and 0 bases, with 10 bases remaining between them. The CDR3: CAWQGFLNTEAFF. CDR3 nucleotide sequence: TGTGCCTGGCAGGGATTTTTGAACACTGAAGCTTTCTTT.

The V gene is TRBV6-5, the J gene TRBJ2-5, with D uncertain. Germline V gene lookup returns CDR1 MNHEY and CDR2 SVGAGI. This CDR3 spans 13 amino acids. V was trimmed by 2 bases and J by 5 bases, leaving 9 bases between them. The CDR3 protein is CASSYIDAETQYF. The CDR3 bases are TGTGCCAGCAGTTACATTGATGCGGAGACCCAGTACTTC.

The gene calls are TRBV28 and TRBJ1-2, with D tentatively TRBD1 (5 bases). The CDR3 covers 13 residues. The V end lost 5 bases, the J end lost 2 bases, and 9 bases lay between the germline ends. In germline, CDR1 is MDHEN, CDR2 SYDVKM. For the CDR3, the DNA is TGTGCCAGCAGTCCCGCAGGGAACTATGGCTACACCTTC. Residues: CASSPAGNYGYTF.

The chain combines TRBV19 with TRBJ2-1; maybe TRBD2 (5 bases). The germline gives CDR1 LNHDA, CDR2 SQIVND (reference sequence). With 3 bases removed from V and 7 bases from J, the gap between germline ends came to 10 bases. The CDR3 has 13 residues. The CDR3 reads CASSILAGNEQFF. CDR3 DNA: TGTGCCAGTAGTATTCTAGCTGGGAATGAGCAGTTCTTC.